The 30 T cell receptor beta chains reported below all come from one sample, sequenced in a study of low-dose radiotherapy and immunotherapy resistance in tumors. TRAV- and TRBV-specific primers were used for first-strand cDNA, which covered alpha and beta chains. TCR amplification used 20 to 25 PCR cycles, a constant-region primer and a V-primer adapter. TCRdb re-analysed the reads in MiXCR, keeping a single row per CDR3 protein. This table holds fewer than 6,500 distinct CDR3 sequences, approximately 82% found once. Source of these receptors: a human donor with advanced metastatic prostate, ovarian, gallbladder or colorectal cancer (not recorded which). This table probably holds off-target reads from a library built for another chain.

The chain is built from TRBV12-3 or TRBV12-4 and TRBJ1-3, with D maybe TRBD1 (6 bases). Deletions cut 5 bases from V and 6 bases from J, with 14 bases between. This CDR3 contains 14 residues. The CDR3, as DNA: TGTGCCAGCAGTCCGACAGGCGAATTAAACACCATATATTTT. It encodes CASSPTGELNTIYF.

V usage is TRBV6-4 and J usage is TRBJ2-2; 9 bases line up with TRBD1. V lost 10 bases, J lost 0 bases, and 18 bases stayed unmatched. This CDR3 contains 19 residues. CDR1 is MRHNA, CDR2 SNTAGT, per germline. The DNA of the CDR3 is TGTGCCACCCCGGGGGACAGGGTCCCTTATCCACCGAACACCGGGGAGCTGTTTTTT. Amino acid sequence: CATPGDRVPYPPNTGELFF.

The V call is TRBV18, the J call TRBJ2-7; possibly TRBD1 or TRBD2 for D (7 bases each). This CDR3 is built from 14 residues. Germline CDR1 KGHSH, CDR2 LQKENI. V was trimmed by 1 base and J by 5 bases, leaving 12 bases between them. CDR3 nucleotides: TGTGCCAGCTCACCACTGGGAGGGGGCGACGAGCAGTACTTC. Protein product: CASSPLGGGDEQYF.

This clonotype has a single count. This chain links TRBV5-1 with TRBJ2-2; D unresolved. Looked up from germline, CDR1 is SGHRS and CDR2 is YFSETQ. Trimming removed 1 base at V and 0 bases at J, with 10 bases between. The CDR3 runs 16 residues. The CDR3 region has the DNA TGCGCCAGCAGCTTGTCGGCAGCTACGAACACCGGGGAGCTGTTTTTT. Protein: CASSLSAATNTGELFF.

The chain recombines TRBV9 with TRBJ2-5, with D unclear. V gave up 4 bases and J gave up 5 bases, with 12 bases separating them. The germline V gene has CDR1 SGDLS and CDR2 YYNGEE. The CDR3 length is 13 residues. The CDR3 loop is CASSPSNWETQYF. In DNA, the CDR3 is TGTGCCAGCAGCCCATCTAATTGGGAGACCCAGTACTTC.

The J gene is TRBJ1-1, the V gene TRBV7-2; D is unclear. This CDR3 comprises 14 residues. Germline CDR1 SGHTA, CDR2 FQGNSA. Trimming stripped 2 bases from V and 1 base from J, with 8 bases between. CDR3 loop: CASSLSWGNTEAFF. CDR3 coding DNA: TGTGCCAGCAGCTTAAGCTGGGGGAACACTGAAGCTTTCTTT.

The chain couples TRBV7-9 to TRBJ2-7; D remains ambiguous. V dropped 5 bases and J dropped 6 bases, with 11 bases sitting between them. The CDR3 totals 12 residues. Germline CDR1 reads SEHNR; CDR2 reads FQNEAQ (reference sequence). CDR3 region: CASSPLESEQYF. CDR3 coding DNA: TGTGCCAGCAGCCCACTGGAATCCGAGCAGTACTTC.

The CDR3 DNA reads TGTGCCAGCCAGGACAGTGATTGGACTGAAGCTTTCTTT. Translation gives CASQDSDWTEAFF. The chain combines TRBV28 with TRBJ1-1; the D gene is possibly TRBD1 (6 bases). Germline assignment: CDR1 MDHEN and CDR2 SYDVKM. The CDR3 runs 13 residues. Trimming stripped 8 bases from V and 5 bases from J, with 15 bases between.

The V and J genes are TRBV1 and TRBJ2-7; the table gives TRBD2 as D, unverified against the DNA. TRBV1 is reported as a pseudogene. CDR3 length: 12 amino acids. CDR3 sequence: CASSSLAGAQYF. Here the CDR3 DNA reads TGCGCCAGCAGCTCCCTAGCGGGTGCGCAGTACTTC.

J is TRBJ1-3 and V is TRBV4-3; the D gene is possibly TRBD1 (5 bases). Germline assignment: CDR1 LGHNA and CDR2 YSLEER. Trimming took off 0 bases at V and 2 bases at J, with 14 bases between the two ends. The CDR3 contains 17 residues. CDR3 coding DNA: TGCGCCAGCAGCCAAGAATCCCGGGGCTGGGCTGGAAACACCATATATTTT. Its translation is CASSQESRGWAGNTIYF.

This chain links TRBV6-2 or TRBV6-3 with TRBJ2-7, with 8 positions matching TRBD1. The CDR3 contains 12 residues. CDR1 and CDR2 from the germline V gene are MNHEY and SVGEGT. V was pared by 11 bases and J by 2 bases, with 5 bases of the junction left unmatched. Here the CDR3 reads CAGRQGTYEQYF. CDR3 sequence (DNA): TGTGCCGGACGACAGGGGACCTACGAGCAGTACTTC.

The chain carries TRBV28 and TRBJ2-2; D is uncertain. This CDR3 has 12 amino acids. The germline V and J ends were trimmed by 2 bases and 9 bases, with 7 bases remaining between them. Germline assignment: CDR1 MDHEN and CDR2 SYDVKM. The CDR3 coding sequence is TGTGCCAGCAGTTTAGCCCCCAGGGAGCTGTTTTTT. Protein: CASSLAPRELFF.

As for this clonotype: The conserved final phenylalanine or tryptophan is absent from the CDR3, which likely points to a read error. The chain couples TRBV11-2 to TRBJ1-3, with 9 bases lining up with TRBD1. J was trimmed by 0 bases and V by 7 bases; bases with no gene match: 7. Germline CDR1 reads SGHAT; CDR2 reads FQNNGV. There are 16 residues in the CDR3. In DNA form, the CDR3 reads TGTGCCAGCACCACAGGGGGCCAAGGCTCTGGAAACACCATATATGTT. Translating gives CASTTGGQGSGNTIYV.

This chain connects TRBV5-6 to TRBJ2-2; TRBD2 aligns across 8 bases. Germline trimming cut 2 bases from V and 5 bases from J; bases unmatched to any gene: 11. The CDR3 is made up of 17 amino acids. Looked up from germline, CDR1 is SGHDT and CDR2 is YYEEEE. The DNA for the CDR3 is TGTGCCAGCAGCTTCATAAAAAGGACTAGCTCTACCGGGGAGCTGTTTTTT. As protein: CASSFIKRTSSTGELFF.

The rearrangement uses TRBV28 and TRBJ1-1, with D perhaps TRBD1 (5 bases). Per germline, CDR1 MDHEN and CDR2 SYDVKM. The CDR3 is 14 amino acids. The V and J ends lost 6 bases and 2 bases respectively, with 13 bases between them. CDR3 sequence (DNA): TGTGCCAGCAGGGTTCGGGGGGACAACACTGAAGCTTTCTTT. Translation gives CASRVRGDNTEAFF. Together with reference TRBV28 and TRBJ1-1, the CDR3 gives the full variable domain: DVKVTQSSRYLVKRTGEKVFLECVQDMDHENMFWYRQDPGLGLRLIYFSYDVKMKEKGDIPEGYSVSREKKERFSLILESASTNQTSMYLCASRVRGDNTEAFFGQGTRLTVV.

CDR3 amino acids: CASSVAPPTNTEAFF. In nucleotides, the CDR3 is TGTGCCAGCAGCGTAGCCCCCCCGACGAACACTGAAGCTTTCTTT. The chain carries TRBV9 and TRBJ1-1; D ambiguous. CDR1 SGDLS and CDR2 YYNGEE come from the germline V gene. The CDR3 length is 15 residues. Trimming left V 0 bases short and J 1 base short, with 10 bases between.

V gene TRBV9 combines with J gene TRBJ2-5, with D hard to call. CDR1 and CDR2 from the germline V gene are SGDLS and YYNGEE. Trimming removed 0 bases at V and 5 bases at J, with 14 bases between. The CDR3 sequence is 15 residues long. The CDR3 DNA reads TGTGCCAGCAGCGTAGTTGGTGGGTGGTCGGAGACCCAGTACTTC. Translated, it gives CASSVVGGWSETQYF.

V usage is TRBV10-3 and J usage is TRBJ2-1; TRBD2 aligns across 8 bases. CDR3 length: 18 residues. Germline loops: CDR1 ENHRY, CDR2 SYGVKD. V shed 6 bases, J shed 0 bases, and the junction held 13 bases outside the gene matches. DNA of the CDR3: TGTGCCATCAGGGGCGGGACGGGAGGGCCGAGCTCCTACAATGAGCAGTTCTTC. It specifies CAIRGGTGGPSSYNEQFF.

The genes are TRBV20-1 and TRBJ2-7; tentatively, D is TRBD1 (5 bases). V shed 6 bases and J shed 7 bases, with 25 bases lying between them. CDR1 is DFQATT and CDR2 is SNEGSKA in the germline V gene (reference sequence). The CDR3 contains 15 residues. The CDR3 bases are TGCAGTGCCAACCCTAGGGGCCCCCGCGATGGGGAGCAGTACTTC. Protein product: CSANPRGPRDGEQYF.

This clonotype was found a few times. This chain uses TRBV19 with TRBJ1-1, with 7 bases that match TRBD1. With V trimmed by 4 bases and J by 2 bases, 4 bases remained unmatched. Germline V CDR1 and CDR2: LNHDA, SQIVND (reference sequence). The CDR3 totals 14 residues. Written as DNA, the CDR3 is TGTGCCAGTAGTAGTGGACAGGTTAACACTGAAGCTTTCTTT. Translated: CASSSGQVNTEAFF. Filled out from reference TRBV19 and TRBJ1-1, the complete variable domain reads DGGITQSPKYLFRKEGQNVTLSCEQNLNHDAMYWYRQDPGQGLRLIYYSQIVNDFQKGDIAEGYSVSREKKESFPLTVTSAQKNPTAFYLCASSSGQVNTEAFFGQGTRLTVV.

The table lists this clonotype with a few counts. The gene calls are TRBV10-2 and TRBJ2-1; TRBD1 agrees at 7 bases. The CDR3 is 13 residues long. Germline values: CDR1 WSHSY, CDR2 SAAADI. J lost 5 bases, V lost 7 bases, and 5 bases had no gene match. CDR3: CASTGTENNEQFF. The CDR3 DNA is TGCGCCAGCACCGGGACAGAGAACAATGAGCAGTTCTTC.

The rearrangement joins TRBV19 to TRBJ1-6, with 8 bases fitting TRBD1. Germline V gene lookup returns CDR1 LNHDA and CDR2 SQIVND (reference sequence). The CDR3 sequence is 19 residues long. The V gene end was trimmed by 6 bases and the J gene end by 0 bases; junction bases not matched to a gene: 13. The CDR3, as DNA: TGTGCCAGTAGCAAAAATGGACAGGGACTACCCTCCTATAATTCACCCCTCCACTTT. Translation gives CASSKNGQGLPSYNSPLHF. The whole variable domain, filled in from reference TRBV19 and TRBJ1-6, reads DGGITQSPKYLFRKEGQNVTLSCEQNLNHDAMYWYRQDPGQGLRLIYYSQIVNDFQKGDIAEGYSVSREKKESFPLTVTSAQKNPTAFYLCASSKNGQGLPSYNSPLHFGNGTRLTVT.

Comments on this clonotype: This CDR3 fails to terminate in the conserved phenylalanine or tryptophan, so it likely reflects a read error. This chain uses TRBV7-2 with TRBJ2-1; perhaps TRBD2 as D (6 bases). The germline gives CDR1 SGHTA, CDR2 FQGNSA. The CDR3 runs to 17 residues. With 2 bases removed from V and 4 bases from J, the gap between germline ends came to 18 bases. CDR3 DNA sequence: TGTGCCAGCAGCTTAAGGAGTTCGAGTGGGGGGTACAATGAGCAGTTCCTC. As protein: CASSLRSSSGGYNEQFL.

V and J are TRBV20-1 and TRBJ2-2, with 11 positions matching TRBD2. Germline trimming cut 5 bases from V and 2 bases from J; bases unmatched to any gene: 4. The V gene's germline CDR1 is DFQATT and CDR2 SNEGSKA (reference sequence). CDR3 length equals 15 residues. Here the CDR3 DNA reads TGCAGTGCTGTAACTAGCGGGAGAAACACCGGGGAGCTGTTTTTT. As protein: CSAVTSGRNTGELFF.

This chain connects TRBV15 to TRBJ2-7; possible D gene TRBD2, 5 bases. The CDR3 is 15 amino acids. Trimming took 1 base from V and 1 from J, leaving 11 bases between them. Looked up from germline, CDR1 is LNHNV and CDR2 is YYDKDF (reference sequence). The CDR3 region is CATSRGSTGSYEQYF. The CDR3, as DNA: TGTGCCACCAGCAGAGGAAGTACGGGATCCTACGAGCAGTACTTC.

In this sample, this clonotype turned up once. The rearrangement joins TRBV7-2 to TRBJ2-1, with TRBD1 matching over 8 bases. V was clipped by 5 bases and J by 4 bases; unmatched bases: 7. This CDR3 spans 15 amino acids. Per germline, CDR1 SGHTA and CDR2 FQGNSA. The CDR3 sequence: CASSQMGQVYNEQFF. The CDR3 nucleotides read TGTGCCAGCAGCCAGATGGGACAGGTATACAATGAGCAGTTCTTC. Variable domain in full (rest from reference TRBV7-2 and TRBJ2-1): GAGVSQSPSNKVTEKGKDVELRCDPISGHTALYWYRQSLGQGLEFLIYFQGNSAPDKSGLPSDRFSAERTGGSVSTLTIQRTQQEDSAVYLCASSQMGQVYNEQFFGPGTRLTVL.

The chain recombines TRBV27 with TRBJ1-5; D is possibly TRBD1 (6 bases). This CDR3 region has 15 residues. In germline, CDR1 is MNHEY, CDR2 SMNVEV (reference sequence). V was shortened by 6 bases and J by 2 bases, with 14 bases between the two germline ends. The CDR3 DNA reads as TGTGCCAGCAGAAGCAGGGGAAGGGGCAATCAGCCCCAGCATTTT. Translated: CASRSRGRGNQPQHF.

The V and J genes are TRBV7-9 and TRBJ2-7, with a weak D call TRBD1 (6 bases). Germline values: CDR1 SEHNR, CDR2 FQNEAQ (reference sequence). Trimming cost V 2 bases and J 2 bases, with 13 bases left between them. This CDR3 contains 15 residues. CDR3 residues: CASSLSAGVPYEQYF. In nucleotides, the CDR3 is TGTGCCAGCAGCTTATCGGCAGGGGTTCCCTACGAGCAGTACTTC. The entire variable domain, with the rest obtained from reference TRBV7-9 and TRBJ2-7, is as follows: DTGVSQNPRHKITKRGQNVTFRCDPISEHNRLYWYRQTLGQGPEFLTYFQNEAQLEKSRLLSDRFSAERPKGSFSTLEIQRTEQGDSAMYLCASSLSAGVPYEQYFGPGTRLTVT.

This sequence joins TRBV5-4 and TRBJ1-6, with 8 bases fitting TRBD1. This CDR3 contains 15 residues. V shed 9 bases and J 10 bases; nucleotides not matched to a gene: 15. Germline CDR1 reads SGHNT; CDR2 reads YYREEE (reference sequence). CDR3 sequence (DNA): TGTGCCACCGGACAGGGTTCGGTCTTAGACTCACCCCTCCACTTT. It specifies CATGQGSVLDSPLHF.

V is TRBV5-1 and J is TRBJ1-1; possibly TRBD1 for D (5 bases). V was cut by 5 bases and J by 0 bases, with 11 bases left in between. The CDR3 runs to 14 residues. The germline CDR1 and CDR2 sequences are SGHRS and YFSETQ. CDR3 nucleotide sequence: TGCGCCAGCAGTGGGGCAGTTGTGAACACTGAAGCTTTCTTT. This codes for CASSGAVVNTEAFF. The whole variable domain, remainder taken from reference TRBV5-1 and TRBJ1-1, is KAGVTQTPRYLIKTRGQQVTLSCSPISGHRSVSWYQQTPGQGLQFLFEYFSETQRNKGNFPGRFSGRQFSNSRSEMNVSTLELGDSALYLCASSGAVVNTEAFFGQGTRLTVV.